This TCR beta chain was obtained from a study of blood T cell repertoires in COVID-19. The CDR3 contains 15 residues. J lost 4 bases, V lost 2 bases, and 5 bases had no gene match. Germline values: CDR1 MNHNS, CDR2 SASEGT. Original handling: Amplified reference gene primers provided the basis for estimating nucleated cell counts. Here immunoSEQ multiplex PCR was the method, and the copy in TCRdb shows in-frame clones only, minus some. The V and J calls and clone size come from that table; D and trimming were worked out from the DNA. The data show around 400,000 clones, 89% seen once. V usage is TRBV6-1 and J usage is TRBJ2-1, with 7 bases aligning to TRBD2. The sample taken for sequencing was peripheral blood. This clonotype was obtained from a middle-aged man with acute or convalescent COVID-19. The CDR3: CASSERASGYNEQFF. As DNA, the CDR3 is TGTGCCAGCAGTGAACGAGCTAGCGGTTACAATGAGCAGTTCTTC.